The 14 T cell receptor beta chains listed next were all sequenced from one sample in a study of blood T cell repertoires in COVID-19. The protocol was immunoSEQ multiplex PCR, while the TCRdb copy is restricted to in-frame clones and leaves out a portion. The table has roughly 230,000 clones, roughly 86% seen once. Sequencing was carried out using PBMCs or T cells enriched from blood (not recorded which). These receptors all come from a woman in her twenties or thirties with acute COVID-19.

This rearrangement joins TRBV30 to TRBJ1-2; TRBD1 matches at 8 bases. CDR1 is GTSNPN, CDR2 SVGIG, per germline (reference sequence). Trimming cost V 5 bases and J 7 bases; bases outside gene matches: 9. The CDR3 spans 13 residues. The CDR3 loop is CAWSEQGVGGYTF. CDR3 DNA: TGTGCCTGGTCCGAACAGGGGGTTGGTGGCTACACCTTC.

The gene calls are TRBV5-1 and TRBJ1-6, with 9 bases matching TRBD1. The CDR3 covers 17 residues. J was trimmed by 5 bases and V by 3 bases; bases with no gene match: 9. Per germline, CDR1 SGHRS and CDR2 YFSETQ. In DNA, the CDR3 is TGCGCCAGCAGCTCGAGACCCGGACAGGGGAATAATTCACCCCTCCACTTT. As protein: CASSSRPGQGNNSPLHF. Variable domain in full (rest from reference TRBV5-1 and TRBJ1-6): KAGVTQTPRYLIKTRGQQVTLSCSPISGHRSVSWYQQTPGQGLQFLFEYFSETQRNKGNFPGRFSGRQFSNSRSEMNVSTLELGDSALYLCASSSRPGQGNNSPLHFGNGTRLTVT.

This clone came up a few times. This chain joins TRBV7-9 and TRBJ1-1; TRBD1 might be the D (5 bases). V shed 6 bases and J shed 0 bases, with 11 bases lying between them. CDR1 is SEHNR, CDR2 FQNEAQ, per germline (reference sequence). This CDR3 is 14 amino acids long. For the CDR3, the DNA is TGTGCCAGCAGATCTCCGACAGTGAACACTGAAGCTTTCTTT. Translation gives CASRSPTVNTEAFF.

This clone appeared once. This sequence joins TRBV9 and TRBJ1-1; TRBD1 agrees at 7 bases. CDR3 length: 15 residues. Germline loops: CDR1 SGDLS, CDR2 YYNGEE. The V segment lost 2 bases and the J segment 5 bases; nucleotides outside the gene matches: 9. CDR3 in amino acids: CASSVVGAGGTEAFF. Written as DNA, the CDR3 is TGTGCCAGCAGCGTTGTGGGGGCAGGGGGAACTGAAGCTTTCTTT. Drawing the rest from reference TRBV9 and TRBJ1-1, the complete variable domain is DSGVTQTPKHLITATGQRVTLRCSPRSGDLSVYWYQQSLDQGLQFLIQYYNGEERAKGNILERFSAQQFPDLHSELNLSSLELGDSALYFCASSVVGAGGTEAFFGQGTRLTVV.

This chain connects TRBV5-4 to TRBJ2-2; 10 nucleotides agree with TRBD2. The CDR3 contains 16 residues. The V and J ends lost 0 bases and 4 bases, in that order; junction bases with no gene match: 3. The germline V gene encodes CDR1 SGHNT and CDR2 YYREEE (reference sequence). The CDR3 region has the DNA TGTGCCAGCAGCTTGGCTAGCGGGGGTGCCACCGGGGAGCTGTTTTTT. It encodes CASSLASGGATGELFF.

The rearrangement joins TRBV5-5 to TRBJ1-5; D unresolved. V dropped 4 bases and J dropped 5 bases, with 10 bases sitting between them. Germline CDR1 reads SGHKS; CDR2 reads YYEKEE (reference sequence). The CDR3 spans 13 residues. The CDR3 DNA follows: TGTGCCAGCAGCCATCGGACTGATCAGCCCCAGCATTTT. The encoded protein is CASSHRTDQPQHF.

CDR3 residues: CASSSIAGGPQEQYF. CDR3 in DNA: TGTGCCAGCAGCTCTATAGCGGGGGGGCCTCAGGAGCAGTACTTC. The rearrangement links TRBV7-8 to TRBJ2-7; TRBD2 matches 11 bases. Trimming at V came to 4 bases and at J to 7 bases, leaving 9 bases not matched to a gene. The CDR3 has 15 amino acids. CDR1 SGHVS and CDR2 FQNEAQ come from the germline V gene.

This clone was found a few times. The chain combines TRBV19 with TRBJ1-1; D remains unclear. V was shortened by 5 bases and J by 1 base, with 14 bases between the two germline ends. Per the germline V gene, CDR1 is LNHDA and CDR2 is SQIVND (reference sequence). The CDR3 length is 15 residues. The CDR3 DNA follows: TGTGCCAGTAGTGCGGGTTGGGCGGCGAACACTGAAGCTTTCTTT. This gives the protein CASSAGWAANTEAFF.

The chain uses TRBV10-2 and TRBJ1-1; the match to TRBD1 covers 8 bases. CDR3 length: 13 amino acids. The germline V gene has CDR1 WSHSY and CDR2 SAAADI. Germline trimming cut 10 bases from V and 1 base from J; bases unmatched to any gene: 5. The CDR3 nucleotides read TGCGCCACTGCCGGGACAGGGAACACTGAAGCTTTCTTT. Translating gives CATAGTGNTEAFF.

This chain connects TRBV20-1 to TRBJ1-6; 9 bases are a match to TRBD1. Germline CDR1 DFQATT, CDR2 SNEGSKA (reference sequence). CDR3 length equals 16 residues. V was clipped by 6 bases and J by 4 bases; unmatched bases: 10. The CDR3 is CSASNTGGFYNSPLHF. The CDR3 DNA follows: TGCAGTGCGAGTAACACAGGGGGCTTTTATAATTCACCCCTCCACTTT.

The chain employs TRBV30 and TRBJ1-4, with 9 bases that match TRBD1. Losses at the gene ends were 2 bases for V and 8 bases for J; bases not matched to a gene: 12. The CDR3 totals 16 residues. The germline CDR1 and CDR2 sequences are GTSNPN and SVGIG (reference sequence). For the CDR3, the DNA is TGTGCCTGGAGTCCCGGGACAGGGACCCGAGTCGAAAAACTGTTTTTT. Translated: CAWSPGTGTRVEKLFF.

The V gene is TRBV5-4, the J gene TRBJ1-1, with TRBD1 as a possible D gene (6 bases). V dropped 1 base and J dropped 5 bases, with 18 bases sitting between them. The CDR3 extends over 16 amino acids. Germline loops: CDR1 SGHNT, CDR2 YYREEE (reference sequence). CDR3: CASSLPGAEIRTEAFF. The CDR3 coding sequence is TGTGCCAGCAGCTTGCCAGGGGCAGAGATAAGGACTGAAGCTTTCTTT.

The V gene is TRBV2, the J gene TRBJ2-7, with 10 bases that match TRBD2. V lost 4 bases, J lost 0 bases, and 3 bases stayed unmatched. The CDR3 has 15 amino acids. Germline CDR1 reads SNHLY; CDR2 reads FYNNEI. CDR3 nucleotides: TGTGCCAGCAGTGGGTCTAGCGGGGGCTCCTACGAGCAGTACTTC. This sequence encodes CASSGSSGGSYEQYF.

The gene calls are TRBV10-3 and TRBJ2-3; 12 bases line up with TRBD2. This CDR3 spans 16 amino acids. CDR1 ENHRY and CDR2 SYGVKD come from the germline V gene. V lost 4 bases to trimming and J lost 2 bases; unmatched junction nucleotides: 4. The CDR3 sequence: CAISVTSGGDTDTQYF. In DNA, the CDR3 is TGTGCCATCAGTGTGACTAGCGGGGGAGACACAGATACGCAGTATTTT.